This T cell receptor (beta chain) was identified during a study of blood T cell repertoires in COVID-19. Study summary: Researchers got acute and convalescent COVID-19 samples from the United States, Italy and Spain. From T cells, B-cell-depleted T cells, or PBMCs came the material, which was cDNA or gDNA.

Original analysis: Estimation of nucleated cell counts relied on the amplification of reference gene primers. Profiled with immunoSEQ multiplex PCR; TCRdb holds only in-frame clones, not every one. V and J calls and clone size are those listed in that table; D and trimming were worked out from the DNA. The table lists 95,000 or so clones, approximately 88% of them singletons. The CDR3 is made up of 15 amino acids. Between the trimmed V and J ends, which lost 5 bases and 6 bases, there was a span of 19 bases. CDR1 is LNHDA and CDR2 is SQIVND in the germline V gene (reference sequence). The chain has TRBV19 and TRBJ1-2; a possible D gene is TRBD1 (5 bases). The TCR comes from a woman aged 70-85 years with acute or convalescent COVID-19. Sequenced material: peripheral blood. CDR3 nucleotide sequence: TGTGCCAGTAGTTATGGTCAGGGACTTGGCGATGGCTACACCTTC. As protein: CASSYGQGLGDGYTF.